Listed here are 25 T cell receptor beta chains from one sample, sequenced in a study of shared clonotypes between healthy human individuals. Some clones are missing from TCRdb's copy, which holds only in-frame ones; the method was immunoSEQ multiplex PCR. The data show about 710,000 clones, with roughly 73% seen just once and around 2% held by the top ten. The sequenced material came from memory CD4+ T cells sorted from blood. This sample's subset: CD45RA-negative fraction. The receptors here all came from a woman aged 25 to 39 in good health.

This clone was counted only a few times. The rearrangement joins TRBV7-9 to TRBJ1-5; 7 nucleotides line up with TRBD1. The germline V gene has CDR1 SEHNR and CDR2 FQNEAQ (reference sequence). The V gene end was trimmed by 5 bases and the J gene end by 0 bases; junction bases not matched to a gene: 7. The CDR3 contains 16 residues. Here the CDR3 DNA reads TGTGCCAGCAGCCCGGGGACAGATAATAGCAATCAGCCCCAGCATTTT. Translated, it gives CASSPGTDNSNQPQHF.

The chain joins TRBV27 to TRBJ2-1, with TRBD1 matching 8 bases. The CDR3 totals 13 residues. Germline trimming cut 5 bases from V and 8 bases from J; bases unmatched to any gene: 5. Germline loops: CDR1 MNHEY, CDR2 SMNVEV (reference sequence). The CDR3 DNA reads TGTGCCAGCAGTGACGACAGGGGCGATGAGCAGTTCTTC. Its translation is CASSDDRGDEQFF.

The CDR3, as DNA: TGTGCCATCAGTGTGGGGGGCCCCCAAGAGACCCAGTACTTC. Translation: CAISVGGPQETQYF. V and J are TRBV10-3 and TRBJ2-5; D possibly uses TRBD1 or TRBD2 (6 bases each). CDR1 and CDR2 from the germline V gene are ENHRY and SYGVKD. V was shortened by 4 bases and J by 1 base, with 10 bases between the two germline ends. CDR3 length equals 14 residues.

This chain uses TRBV5-1 with TRBJ2-5; no firm D call. From germline, CDR1 is SGHRS and CDR2 YFSETQ. This CDR3 region has 15 residues. V was pared by 7 bases and J by 2 bases, with 18 bases between. This CDR3 reads CASARITGVQETQYF. CDR3 bases: TGCGCCAGCGCTAGGATCACTGGGGTACAAGAGACCCAGTACTTC.

J is TRBJ2-5 and V is TRBV28; 8 bases map to TRBD1. The germline V gene encodes CDR1 MDHEN and CDR2 SYDVKM. The CDR3 has 15 amino acids. The trim removed 4 bases at V and 10 bases at J, leaving 14 bases unmatched. The CDR3 DNA sequence: TGTGCCAGCAGTTCCCCGAGCAGGGGGCAAGGTGGCCAGTACTTC. Its translation: CASSSPSRGQGGQYF.

The rearrangement uses TRBV18 and TRBJ2-7, with D perhaps TRBD1 or TRBD2 (5 bases each). This CDR3 has 15 amino acids. Germline lookup yields CDR1 KGHSH and CDR2 LQKENI. V lost 2 bases to trimming and J lost 3 bases, with 14 bases between them. The CDR3 sequence is CASSPRSGTYYEQYF. In nucleotides, the CDR3 is TGTGCCAGCTCACCAAGATCCGGGACCTACTACGAGCAGTACTTC.

This clone appeared a few times. The chain links TRBV2 to TRBJ2-7; perhaps TRBD1 as D (5 bases). The CDR3 runs to 15 residues. Germline lookup yields CDR1 SNHLY and CDR2 FYNNEI. V lost 3 bases to trimming and J lost 0 bases, with 12 bases between them. The CDR3 DNA is TGTGCCAGCAGTGACGACAGATCTTTCTCCTACGAGCAGTACTTC. It specifies CASSDDRSFSYEQYF.

The V gene is TRBV25-1, the J gene TRBJ1-4; D may be TRBD1 (6 bases). The CDR3 loop spans 15 amino acids. The V gene lost 3 bases and the J gene lost 6 bases, with 14 bases spanning the gap. Germline assignment: CDR1 MGHDK and CDR2 SYGVNS. The CDR3, as DNA: TGTGCCAGCAGTGATTTACAGGGTTCCCATGAAAAACTGTTTTTT. It specifies CASSDLQGSHEKLFF. The variable domain in full, completed from reference TRBV25-1 and TRBJ1-4, reads EADIYQTPRYLVIGTGKKITLECSQTMGHDKMYWYQQDPGMELHLIHYSYGVNSTEKGDLSSESTVSRIRTEHFPLTLESARPSHTSQYLCASSDLQGSHEKLFFGSGTQLSVL.

The rearrangement uses TRBV5-8 and TRBJ2-6; 11 positions match TRBD1. Germline trimming cut 4 bases from V and 0 bases from J; bases unmatched to any gene: 6. This CDR3 has 18 amino acids. The germline CDR1 and CDR2 sequences are SGHTS and YDEGEE. For the CDR3, the DNA is TGTGCCAGCAGCACCGCCGGGACAGGGGGCTCTGGGGCCAACGTCCTGACTTTC. This codes for CASSTAGTGGSGANVLTF.

The V and J genes are TRBV5-1 and TRBJ2-7, with 7 positions matching TRBD1. J lost 3 bases, V lost 0 bases, and 3 bases had no gene match. In germline, CDR1 is SGHRS, CDR2 YFSETQ. There are 14 residues in the CDR3. CDR3 region: CASSLGWDSYEQYF. CDR3 in DNA: TGCGCCAGCAGCTTGGGCTGGGACAGCTACGAGCAGTACTTC.

This rearrangement joins TRBV5-6 to TRBJ1-2, with D possibly matching TRBD1 (6 bases). The CDR3 runs to 14 residues. V lost 3 bases to trimming and J lost 8 bases, with 17 bases between them. CDR1 is SGHDT and CDR2 is YYEEEE in the germline V gene. The CDR3 nucleotides read TGTGCCAGCAGCTCCTCCGGTACAGGGATGGGCTACACCTTC. It yields the protein CASSSSGTGMGYTF. Looking up the rest from reference TRBV5-6 and TRBJ1-2 gives the full variable domain: DAGVTQSPTHLIKTRGQQVTLRCSPKSGHDTVSWYQQALGQGPQFIFQYYEEEERQRGNFPDRFSGHQFPNYSSELNVNALLLGDSALYLCASSSSGTGMGYTFGSGTRLTVV.

This clone was counted once. The rearrangement joins TRBV28 to TRBJ1-5; 7 positions agree with TRBD1. Losses at the gene ends were 3 bases for V and 0 bases for J; bases not matched to a gene: 8. The germline gives CDR1 MDHEN, CDR2 SYDVKM. The CDR3 consists of 17 residues. Here the CDR3 reads CASSLWDSFYSNQPQHF. The DNA of the CDR3 is TGTGCCAGCAGTTTGTGGGACAGTTTTTATAGCAATCAGCCCCAGCATTTT.

This clone was detected a few times. V and J are TRBV14 and TRBJ2-1; the match to TRBD2 covers 9 bases. This CDR3 is built from 17 residues. The V and J ends lost 0 bases and 7 bases, in that order; junction bases with no gene match: 10. Per the germline V gene, CDR1 is SGHDN and CDR2 is FVKESK. The CDR3 nucleotides are TGTGCCAGCAGCCAAGAATCAGCGGGGGGCAGTAGGAATGAGCAGTTCTTC. This translates into CASSQESAGGSRNEQFF.

The chain couples TRBV28 to TRBJ2-5; D is perhaps TRBD1 (6 bases). Germline lookup yields CDR1 MDHEN and CDR2 SYDVKM. CDR3 length: 15 amino acids. V was pared by 5 bases and J by 5 bases, with 18 bases between. The CDR3 sequence: CASSGQGSGTETQYF. The CDR3 bases are TGTGCCAGCAGTGGGCAGGGGTCAGGGACGGAGACCCAGTACTTC.

This clone was observed a few times. DNA for the CDR3: TGTGCCAGCAGTACGACAGGGAGGGACGAACCCCTCCACTTT. Its translation: CASSTTGRDEPLHF. The gene calls are TRBV27 and TRBJ1-6; 7 positions match TRBD1. Germline values: CDR1 MNHEY, CDR2 SMNVEV (reference sequence). V lost 5 bases and J lost 12; bases outside the gene matches: 10. This CDR3 comprises 14 residues.

This clone was picked up a small number of times. This chain uses TRBV7-9 with TRBJ1-1, with no clear D. The CDR3 consists of 10 residues. The germline CDR1 and CDR2 sequences are SEHNR and FQNEAQ (reference sequence). Between the trimmed V and J ends, which lost 2 bases and 6 bases, there was a span of 1 base. DNA for the CDR3: TGTGCCAGCAGCTTATCTGAAGCTTTCTTT. This encodes CASSLSEAFF.

This rearrangement joins TRBV27 to TRBJ2-5; D not resolved. The CDR3 contains 16 residues. The V and J ends lost 1 base and 6 bases respectively, with 18 bases between them. Germline-derived CDR1 and CDR2 are MNHEY and SMNVEV (reference sequence). For the CDR3, the DNA is TGTGCCAGCAGTTTATATCGAGGTAGCTCAATCCAGACCCAGTACTTC. Amino acids: CASSLYRGSSIQTQYF.

The chain employs TRBV5-1 and TRBJ2-3; possibly TRBD1 for D (5 bases). V lost 0 bases and J 1 base, leaving 12 bases between the germline ends. The CDR3 consists of 16 residues. Germline V CDR1 and CDR2: SGHRS, YFSETQ. The CDR3 nucleotides are TGCGCCAGCAGCTTGGTCCAGGGTTCTCGCACAGATACGCAGTATTTT. It translates to CASSLVQGSRTDTQYF.

A single count supports this clone. The gene calls are TRBV15 and TRBJ2-1; D perhaps matches TRBD2 (5 bases). Between the trimmed V and J ends, which lost 4 bases and 0 bases, there was a span of 10 bases. The length of the CDR3 is 15 residues. Germline CDR1 and CDR2: LNHNV and YYDKDF (reference sequence). The CDR3 region has the DNA TGTGCCACCAGCAATCGGAGGAGCTCCTACAATGAGCAGTTCTTC. This sequence encodes CATSNRRSSYNEQFF.

The genes are TRBV7-2 and TRBJ2-2; 8 nucleotides line up with TRBD1. Germline lookup yields CDR1 SGHTA and CDR2 FQGNSA. V shed 5 bases and J 7 bases; nucleotides not matched to a gene: 9. The length of the CDR3 is 15 residues. Written as DNA, the CDR3 is TGTGCCAGCAGCCATAGACAGGGGTCTGACGGGGAGCTGTTTTTT. Amino acids: CASSHRQGSDGELFF.

The chain employs TRBV4-1 and TRBJ1-5; D remains ambiguous. Trimming shortened V by 1 base and J by 3 bases, and 10 bases separated the two germline ends. This CDR3 is built from 15 residues. CDR1 and CDR2 (germline): MGHRA, YSYEKL. In DNA, the CDR3 is TGCGCCAGCAGCCAAGGCCTTAGCTCCAATCAGCCCCAGCATTTT. Translating gives CASSQGLSSNQPQHF.

This chain uses TRBV10-2 with TRBJ2-7; 12 bases align to TRBD2. Trimming cost V 6 bases and J 2 bases; bases outside gene matches: 2. Germline V lookup: CDR1 WSHSY, CDR2 SAAADI. This CDR3 has 14 residues. The DNA of the CDR3 is TGCGCCAGCAGGTCTAGCGGGAGGGCCTACGAGCAGTACTTC. This gives the protein CASRSSGRAYEQYF.

The chain employs TRBV4-1 and TRBJ2-6; the match to TRBD2 covers 9 bases. The CDR3 is 17 residues long. Germline trimming cut 1 base from V and 1 base from J; bases unmatched to any gene: 2. In germline, CDR1 is MGHRA, CDR2 YSYEKL. CDR3 in amino acids: CASSQGSGGSGANVLTF. The CDR3 bases are TGCGCCAGCAGCCAAGGTAGCGGGGGTTCTGGGGCCAACGTCCTGACTTTC.

V is TRBV7-8 and J is TRBJ2-5; D unclear. The CDR3 loop spans 14 amino acids. The germline V gene encodes CDR1 SGHVS and CDR2 FQNEAQ. Deletions cut 1 base from V and 3 bases from J, with 9 bases between. The CDR3 loop reads CASSLETTEETQYF. CDR3 sequence (DNA): TGTGCCAGCAGCTTAGAGACGACTGAAGAGACCCAGTACTTC.

This clone occurred a few times. The chain carries TRBV28 and TRBJ2-1, with 7 nucleotides matching TRBD2. Germline assignment: CDR1 MDHEN and CDR2 SYDVKM. J was trimmed by 12 bases and V by 8 bases; bases with no gene match: 10. CDR3 size: 12 residues. This CDR3 reads CASGIRTRWQFF. CDR3 in DNA: TGTGCCAGCGGAATCCGGACTAGATGGCAGTTCTTC. Full variable domain (missing parts from reference TRBV28 and TRBJ2-1): DVKVTQSSRYLVKRTGEKVFLECVQDMDHENMFWYRQDPGLGLRLIYFSYDVKMKEKGDIPEGYSVSREKKERFSLILESASTNQTSMYLCASGIRTRWQFFGPGTRLTVL.